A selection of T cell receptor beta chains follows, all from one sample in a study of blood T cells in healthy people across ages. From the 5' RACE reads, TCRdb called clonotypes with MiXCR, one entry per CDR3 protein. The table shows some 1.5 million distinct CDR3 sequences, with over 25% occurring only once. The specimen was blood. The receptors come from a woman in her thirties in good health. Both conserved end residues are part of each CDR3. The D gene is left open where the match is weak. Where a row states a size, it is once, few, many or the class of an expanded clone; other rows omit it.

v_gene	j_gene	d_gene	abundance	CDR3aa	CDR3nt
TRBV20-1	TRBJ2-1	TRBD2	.	CSARDGGGARNEQFF	TGCAGTGCTAGAGATGGCGGGGGGGCCCGCAATGAGCAGTTCTTC
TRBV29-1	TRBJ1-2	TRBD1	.	CSVGPPGQGGGYTF	TGCAGCGTTGGGCCCCCGGGACAGGGGGGTGGCTACACCTTC
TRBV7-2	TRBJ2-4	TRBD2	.	CASSGSANNEQYF	TGTGCTTCAAGCGGGAGCGCGAACAATGAGCAGTACTTC
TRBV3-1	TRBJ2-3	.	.	CASSQESEDTQYF	TGTGCCAGCAGCCAAGAATCGGAAGATACGCAGTATTTT
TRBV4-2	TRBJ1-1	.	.	CASSPRLTAAEAFF	TGTGCCAGCAGCCCGCGATTGACGGCCGCTGAAGCTTTCTTT
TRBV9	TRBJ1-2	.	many	CASSPLWGEDNYGYTF	TGTGCCAGCAGCCCCTTATGGGGAGAGGACAACTATGGCTACACCTTC
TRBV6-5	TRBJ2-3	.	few	CASRGRGADTQYF	TGTGCCAGCAGGGGGAGGGGGGCGGATACGCAGTATTTT
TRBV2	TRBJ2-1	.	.	CVSVPNGQRLLEQFF	TGTGTCAGCGTACCTAACGGCCAGCGCCTGCTTGAGCAGTTCTTC
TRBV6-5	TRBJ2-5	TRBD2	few	CASSRRGGVMETQYF	TGTGCCAGCAGCCGGCGGGGGGGTGTGATGGAGACCCAGTACTTC
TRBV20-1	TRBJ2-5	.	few	CSALLRGLQETQYF	TGCAGTGCCCTACTCCGGGGCCTCCAAGAGACCCAGTACTTC
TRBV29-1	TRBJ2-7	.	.	CSVVEAGGGQYF	TGCAGCGTTGTGGAGGCCGGGGGCGGGCAGTACTTC
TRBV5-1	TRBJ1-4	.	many	CASSLGQREKLFF	TGCGCCAGCAGCTTGGGGCAGCGAGAAAAACTGTTTTTT
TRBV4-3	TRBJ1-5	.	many	CASSHERYSNQPQHF	TGCGCCAGCAGCCACGAAAGGTATAGCAATCAGCCCCAGCATTTT
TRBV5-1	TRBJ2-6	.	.	CVSSLVGGPGANVLTF	TGCGTCAGCAGCTTGGTGGGGGGTCCTGGGGCCAACGTCCTGACTTTC
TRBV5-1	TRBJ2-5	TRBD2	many	CASSLEASGQETQYF	TGCGCCAGCAGCTTGGAAGCTAGCGGCCAAGAGACCCAGTACTTC
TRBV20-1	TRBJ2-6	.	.	CSTKGSALGEANVLTF	TGCAGTACGAAGGGGTCGGCCCTTGGCGAGGCCAACGTCCTGACTTTC
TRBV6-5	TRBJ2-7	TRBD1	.	CASSYLKEGQGCHEQYF	TGTGCCAGCAGTTACTTGAAAGAGGGACAGGGGTGCCACGAGCAGTACTTC
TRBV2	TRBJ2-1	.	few	CASSARENTYNEQFF	TGTGCCAGCAGTGCGCGGGAAAACACCTACAATGAGCAGTTCTTC
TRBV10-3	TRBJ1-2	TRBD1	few	CAISEFLTGNYGYTF	TGTGCCATCAGTGAATTCCTGACAGGGAACTATGGCTACACCTTC
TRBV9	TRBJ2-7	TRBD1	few	CASSVSSGGNYEQYF	TGTGCCAGCAGCGTCTCCTCAGGGGGTAACTACGAGCAGTACTTC
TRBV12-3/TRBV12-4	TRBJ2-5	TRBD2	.	CASSPGLEDETQYF	TGTGCCAGCAGTCCGGGACTAGAGGATGAGACCCAGTACTTC
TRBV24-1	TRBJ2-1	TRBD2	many	CATSRLAGNEQFF	TGTGCCACCAGTAGACTAGCGGGGAATGAGCAGTTCTTC
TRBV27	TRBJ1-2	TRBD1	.	CASSLVGQGDYGYTF	TGTGCCAGCAGTTTGGTTGGACAGGGTGACTATGGCTACACCTTC
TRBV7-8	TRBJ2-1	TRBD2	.	CASSFSGGQNEQFF	TGTGCCAGCAGCTTTTCGGGGGGGCAGAATGAGCAGTTCTTC
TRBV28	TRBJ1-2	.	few	CASSRSNYGCTF	TGTGCCAGCAGTCGGTCCAACTATGGCTGCACCTTC
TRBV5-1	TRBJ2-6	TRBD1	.	CTSSSLGTGARAGANVLTF	TGCACCAGCAGCAGCCTCGGGACAGGGGCGAGGGCTGGGGCCAACGTCCTGACTTTC
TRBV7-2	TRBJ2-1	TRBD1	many	CASSVRDRGYPFF	TGTGCCAGCAGCGTCCGGGACAGGGGGTATCCGTTCTTC
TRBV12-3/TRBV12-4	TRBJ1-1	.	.	CASSFQWDTEAFF	TGTGCCAGCAGTTTTCAGTGGGACACTGAAGCTTTCTTT
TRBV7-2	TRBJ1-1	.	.	CASSLVFGFTEAFF	TGTGCCAGCAGCTTAGTGTTCGGGTTCACTGAAGCTTTCTTT
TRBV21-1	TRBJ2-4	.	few	CASSTALGQGYTKNIQYF	TGTGCCAGCAGCACGGCCCTGGGACAGGGTTATACCAAAAACATTCAGTACTTC
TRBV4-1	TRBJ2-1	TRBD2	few	CASSQDRLAGDNEQFF	TGCGCCAGCAGCCAAGATCGGCTAGCGGGGGACAATGAGCAGTTCTTC
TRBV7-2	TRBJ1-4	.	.	CASSPRGATNEKLFF	TGTGCCAGCAGCCCGAGGGGTGCAACTAATGAAAAACTGTTTTTT
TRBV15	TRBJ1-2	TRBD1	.	CATSRPGTGGASYGYTF	TGTGCCACCAGCCGTCCCGGGACAGGGGGCGCGAGCTATGGCTACACCTTC
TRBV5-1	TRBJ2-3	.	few	CASTLGQTTDTQYF	TGCGCCAGCACCCTAGGACAGACCACAGATACGCAGTATTTT
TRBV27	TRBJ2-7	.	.	CASRFQGSSEQYF	TGTGCCAGCAGGTTTCAGGGCTCCTCCGAGCAGTACTTC
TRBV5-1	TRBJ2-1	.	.	CASSLFLASSYNEQFF	TGCGCCAGCAGCTTGTTTTTAGCATCATCCTACAATGAGCAGTTCTTC
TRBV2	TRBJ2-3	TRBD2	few	CASSVSALAGDTQYF	TGTGCCAGCAGTGTATCGGCCCTAGCGGGGGATACGCAGTATTTT
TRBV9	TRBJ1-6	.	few	CASSGPQRGVSYNSPLHF	TGTGCCAGCAGCGGGCCCCAGCGGGGGGTATCCTATAATTCACCCCTCCACTTT
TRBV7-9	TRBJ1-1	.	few	CASSLGETVNTEAFF	TGTGCCAGCAGCTTAGGGGAGACAGTGAACACTGAAGCTTTCTTT
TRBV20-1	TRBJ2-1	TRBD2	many	CSARDIKRRTSGGHGYNEQFF	TGCAGTGCTAGAGACATCAAACGGAGGACTAGCGGGGGCCATGGTTACAATGAGCAGTTCTTC
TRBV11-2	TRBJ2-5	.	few	CASSWGGTDQGTQYF	TGTGCCAGCAGCTGGGGGGGGACAGACCAAGGGACCCAGTACTTC
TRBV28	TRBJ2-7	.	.	CASIVTGRSYEQYF	TGTGCCAGCATCGTGACAGGGAGGTCCTACGAGCAGTACTTC
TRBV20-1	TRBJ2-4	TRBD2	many	CSARVGTSVNIQYF	TGCAGTGCTAGAGTTGGGACTAGCGTTAACATTCAGTACTTC
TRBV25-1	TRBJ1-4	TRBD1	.	CASSEGQGWEKLFF	TGTGCCAGCAGCGAGGGACAGGGGTGGGAAAAACTGTTTTTT
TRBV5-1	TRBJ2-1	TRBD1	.	CASSLTGGVNEQFF	TGCGCCAGCAGCTTGACAGGGGGTGTGAATGAGCAGTTCTTC
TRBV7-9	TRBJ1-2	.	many	CASSFDQSSYGYTF	TGTGCCAGCAGCTTTGACCAATCCTCGTATGGCTACACCTTC
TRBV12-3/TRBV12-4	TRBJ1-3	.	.	CASSFGGNTIYF	TGTGCCAGCAGTTTTGGAGGAAACACCATATATTTT
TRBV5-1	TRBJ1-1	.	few	CASSDDGQPNTEAFF	TGCGCCAGCAGCGATGACGGGCAGCCGAACACTGAAGCTTTCTTT
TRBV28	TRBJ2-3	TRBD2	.	CASRSAGSGGADTQYF	TGTGCCAGCAGGTCCGCGGGTAGCGGGGGAGCAGATACGCAGTATTTT